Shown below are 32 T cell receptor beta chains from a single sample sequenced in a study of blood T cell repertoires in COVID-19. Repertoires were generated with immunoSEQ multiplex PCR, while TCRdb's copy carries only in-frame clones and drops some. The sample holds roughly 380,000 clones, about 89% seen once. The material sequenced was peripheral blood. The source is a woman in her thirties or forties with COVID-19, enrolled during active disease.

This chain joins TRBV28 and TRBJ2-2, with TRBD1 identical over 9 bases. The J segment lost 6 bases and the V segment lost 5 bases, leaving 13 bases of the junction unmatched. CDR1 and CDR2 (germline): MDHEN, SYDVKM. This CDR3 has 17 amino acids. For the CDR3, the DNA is TGTGCCAGCAGTCGCACGAGGGACAGGGTGACGCCCGGGGAGCTGTTTTTT. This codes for CASSRTRDRVTPGELFF.

In DNA form, the CDR3 reads TGCGCCAGCAGCCCGGGACACCTCAATCAGCCCCAGCATTTT. This gives the protein CASSPGHLNQPQHF. The V call is TRBV5-1, the J call TRBJ1-5; D perhaps matches TRBD1 (6 bases). This CDR3 spans 14 amino acids. Germline assignment: CDR1 SGHRS and CDR2 YFSETQ. V was cut by 4 bases and J by 3 bases, with 11 bases left in between.

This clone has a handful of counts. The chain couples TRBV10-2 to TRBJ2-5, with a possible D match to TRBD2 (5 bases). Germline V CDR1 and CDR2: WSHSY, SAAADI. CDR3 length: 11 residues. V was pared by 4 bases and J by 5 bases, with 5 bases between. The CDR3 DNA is TGCGCCAGCAGTGGCGGGGAGACCCAGTACTTC. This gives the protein CASSGGETQYF.

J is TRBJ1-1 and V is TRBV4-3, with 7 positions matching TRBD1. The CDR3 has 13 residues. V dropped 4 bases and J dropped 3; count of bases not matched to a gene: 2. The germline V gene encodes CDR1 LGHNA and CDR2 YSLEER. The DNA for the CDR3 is TGCGCCAGCAGCCCCGGACAGGACACTGAAGCTTTCTTT. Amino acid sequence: CASSPGQDTEAFF.

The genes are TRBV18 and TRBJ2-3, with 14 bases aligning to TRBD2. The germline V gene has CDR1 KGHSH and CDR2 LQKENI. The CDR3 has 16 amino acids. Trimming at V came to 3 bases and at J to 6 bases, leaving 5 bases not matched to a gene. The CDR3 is CASSPGTSGRDDTQYF. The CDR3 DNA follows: TGTGCCAGCTCACCTGGGACTAGCGGGAGAGATGATACGCAGTATTTT.

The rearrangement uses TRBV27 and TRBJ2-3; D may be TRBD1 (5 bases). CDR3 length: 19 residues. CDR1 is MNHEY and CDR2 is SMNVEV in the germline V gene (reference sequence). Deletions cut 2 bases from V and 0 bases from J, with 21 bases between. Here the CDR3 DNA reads TGTGCCAGCAGTTTAAGGGGTACTCTGTCTAGATCCAGCACAGATACGCAGTATTTT. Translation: CASSLRGTLSRSSTDTQYF.

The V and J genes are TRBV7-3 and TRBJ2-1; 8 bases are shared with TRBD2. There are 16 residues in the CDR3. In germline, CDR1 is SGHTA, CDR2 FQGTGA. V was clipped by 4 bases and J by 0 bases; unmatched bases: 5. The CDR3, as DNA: TGTGCCAGCAGCTCAGCCACTAGCGGCTCCTACAATGAGCAGTTCTTC. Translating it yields CASSSATSGSYNEQFF.

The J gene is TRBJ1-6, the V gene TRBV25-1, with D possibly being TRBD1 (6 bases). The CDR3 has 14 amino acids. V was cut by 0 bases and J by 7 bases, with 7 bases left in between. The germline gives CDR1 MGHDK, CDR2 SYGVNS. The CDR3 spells CASSEYRGNSPLHF. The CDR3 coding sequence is TGTGCCAGCAGTGAATACAGGGGAAATTCACCCCTCCACTTT.

The CDR3 DNA is TGTGCCAGCAGCTCAGGGGCTGGAAACACCATATATTTT. It is translated as CASSSGAGNTIYF. This sequence joins TRBV7-2 and TRBJ1-3; perhaps TRBD1 as D (6 bases). Germline lookup yields CDR1 SGHTA and CDR2 FQGNSA. V lost 4 bases, J lost 2 bases, and 6 bases lay in between. The CDR3 has 13 amino acids.

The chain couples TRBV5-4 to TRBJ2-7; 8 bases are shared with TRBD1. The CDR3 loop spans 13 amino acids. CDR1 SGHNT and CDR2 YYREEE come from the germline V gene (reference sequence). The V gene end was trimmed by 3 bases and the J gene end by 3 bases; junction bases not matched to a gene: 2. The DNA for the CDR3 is TGTGCCAGCAGCTATGGGACAGGCTACGAGCAGTACTTC. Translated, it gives CASSYGTGYEQYF.

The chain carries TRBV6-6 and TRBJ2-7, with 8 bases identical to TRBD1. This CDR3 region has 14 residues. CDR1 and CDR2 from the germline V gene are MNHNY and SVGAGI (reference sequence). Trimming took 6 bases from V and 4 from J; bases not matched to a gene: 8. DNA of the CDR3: TGTGCCAGCAGCCGTGGGACAGGATTGTACGAGCAGTACTTC. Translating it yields CASSRGTGLYEQYF.

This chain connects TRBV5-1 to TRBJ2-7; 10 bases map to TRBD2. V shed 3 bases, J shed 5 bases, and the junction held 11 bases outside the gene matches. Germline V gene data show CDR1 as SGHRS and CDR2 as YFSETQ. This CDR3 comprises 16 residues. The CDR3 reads CASSSAAGLAGDEQYF. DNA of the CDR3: TGCGCCAGCAGCTCCGCCGCGGGGCTAGCGGGAGACGAGCAGTACTTC.

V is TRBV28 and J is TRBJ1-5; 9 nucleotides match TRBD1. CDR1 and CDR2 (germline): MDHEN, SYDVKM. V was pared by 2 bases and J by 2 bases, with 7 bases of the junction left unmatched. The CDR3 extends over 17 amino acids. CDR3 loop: CASSLVTGGAGNQPQHF. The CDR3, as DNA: TGTGCCAGCAGTTTAGTTACAGGGGGCGCGGGCAATCAGCCCCAGCATTTT.

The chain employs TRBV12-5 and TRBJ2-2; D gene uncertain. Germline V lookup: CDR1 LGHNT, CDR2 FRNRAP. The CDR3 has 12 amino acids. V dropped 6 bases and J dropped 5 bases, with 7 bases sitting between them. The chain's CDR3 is CASGWATGELFF. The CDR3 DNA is TGTGCTAGTGGCTGGGCGACCGGGGAGCTGTTTTTT.

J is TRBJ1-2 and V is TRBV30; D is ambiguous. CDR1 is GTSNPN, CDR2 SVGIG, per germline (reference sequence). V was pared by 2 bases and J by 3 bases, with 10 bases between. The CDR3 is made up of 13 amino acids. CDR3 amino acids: CAWSPRSYYGYTF. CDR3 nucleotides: TGTGCCTGGAGTCCCCGGTCTTACTATGGCTACACCTTC.

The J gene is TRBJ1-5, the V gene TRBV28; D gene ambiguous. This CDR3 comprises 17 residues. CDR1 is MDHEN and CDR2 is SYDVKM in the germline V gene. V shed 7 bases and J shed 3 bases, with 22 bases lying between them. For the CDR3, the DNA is TGTGCCAGCAATGACCCGGGCCGCCGGGGTTACAATCAGCCCCAGCATTTT. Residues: CASNDPGRRGYNQPQHF. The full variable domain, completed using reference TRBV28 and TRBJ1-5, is DVKVTQSSRYLVKRTGEKVFLECVQDMDHENMFWYRQDPGLGLRLIYFSYDVKMKEKGDIPEGYSVSREKKERFSLILESASTNQTSMYLCASNDPGRRGYNQPQHFGDGTRLSIL.

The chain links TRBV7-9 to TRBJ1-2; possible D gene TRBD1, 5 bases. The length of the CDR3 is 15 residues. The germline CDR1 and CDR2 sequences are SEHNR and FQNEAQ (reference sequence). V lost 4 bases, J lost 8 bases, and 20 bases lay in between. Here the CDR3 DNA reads TGTGCCAGCAGCTCGTCTCGGAGGGGAGGAGGAGGCTACACCTTC. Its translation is CASSSSRRGGGGYTF.

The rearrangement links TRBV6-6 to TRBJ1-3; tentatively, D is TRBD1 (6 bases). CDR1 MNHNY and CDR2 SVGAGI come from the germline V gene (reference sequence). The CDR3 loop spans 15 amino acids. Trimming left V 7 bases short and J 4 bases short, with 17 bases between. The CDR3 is CASKVGGPIGNTIYF. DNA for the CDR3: TGTGCCAGCAAAGTCGGGGGGCCGATAGGAAACACCATATATTTT.

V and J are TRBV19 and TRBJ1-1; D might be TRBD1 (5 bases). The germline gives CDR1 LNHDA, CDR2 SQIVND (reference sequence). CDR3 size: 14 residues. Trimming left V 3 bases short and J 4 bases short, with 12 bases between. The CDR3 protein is CASSIQGEVTEAFF. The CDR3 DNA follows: TGTGCCAGTAGTATTCAGGGCGAGGTCACTGAAGCTTTCTTT.

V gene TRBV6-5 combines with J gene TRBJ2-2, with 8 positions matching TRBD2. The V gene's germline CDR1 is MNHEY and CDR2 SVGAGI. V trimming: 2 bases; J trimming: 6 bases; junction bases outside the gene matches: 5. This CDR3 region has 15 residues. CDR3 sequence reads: CASSYPTGGAGELFF. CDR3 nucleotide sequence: TGTGCCAGCAGTTACCCGACGGGGGGGGCCGGGGAGCTGTTTTTT.

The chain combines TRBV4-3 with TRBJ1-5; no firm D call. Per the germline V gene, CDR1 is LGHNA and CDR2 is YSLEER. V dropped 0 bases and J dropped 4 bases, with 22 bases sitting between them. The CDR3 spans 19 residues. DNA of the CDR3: TGCGCCAGCAGCCAAGAGTACGATAGTACAGCCACCAAAAATCAGCCCCAGCATTTT. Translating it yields CASSQEYDSTATKNQPQHF.

The CDR3, as DNA: TGTGCCAGCAGCTCGCCGGGACAGGGGGTATCTGAAGCTTTCTTT. Amino acids: CASSSPGQGVSEAFF. The gene calls are TRBV7-9 and TRBJ1-1; TRBD1 matches at 11 bases. Germline trimming cut 4 bases from V and 6 bases from J; bases unmatched to any gene: 7. CDR1 is SEHNR, CDR2 FQNEAQ, per germline (reference sequence). The CDR3 runs to 15 residues.

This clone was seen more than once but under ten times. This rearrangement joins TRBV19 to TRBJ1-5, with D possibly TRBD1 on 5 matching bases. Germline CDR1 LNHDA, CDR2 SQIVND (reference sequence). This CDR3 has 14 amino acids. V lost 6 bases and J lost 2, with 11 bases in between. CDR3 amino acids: CASRPAGGNQPQHF. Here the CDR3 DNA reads TGTGCCAGTAGGCCGGCGGGGGGCAATCAGCCCCAGCATTTT.

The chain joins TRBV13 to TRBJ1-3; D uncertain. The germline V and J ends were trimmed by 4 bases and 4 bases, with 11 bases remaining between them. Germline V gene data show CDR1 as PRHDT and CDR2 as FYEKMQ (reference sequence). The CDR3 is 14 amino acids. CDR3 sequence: CASSSSVEGNTIYF. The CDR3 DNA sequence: TGTGCCAGCAGCTCGAGCGTAGAGGGAAACACCATATATTTT. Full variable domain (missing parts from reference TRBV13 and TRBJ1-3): AAGVIQSPRHLIKEKRETATLKCYPIPRHDTVYWYQQGPGQDPQFLISFYEKMQSDKGSIPDRFSAQQFSDYHSELNMSSLELGDSALYFCASSSSVEGNTIYFGEGSWLTVV.

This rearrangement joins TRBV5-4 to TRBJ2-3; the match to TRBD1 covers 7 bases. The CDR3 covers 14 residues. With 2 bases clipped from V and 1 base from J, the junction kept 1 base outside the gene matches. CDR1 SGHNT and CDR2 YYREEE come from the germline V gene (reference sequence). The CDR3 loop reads CASSFGQGTDTQYF. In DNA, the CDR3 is TGTGCCAGCAGCTTCGGACAGGGCACAGATACGCAGTATTTT.

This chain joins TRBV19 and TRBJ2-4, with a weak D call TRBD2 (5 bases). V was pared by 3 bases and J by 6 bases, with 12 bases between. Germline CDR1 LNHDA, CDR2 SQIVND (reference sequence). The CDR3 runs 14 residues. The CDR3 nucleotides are TGTGCCAGTAGTATTCGGACTTTCGGAAACATTCAGTACTTC. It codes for CASSIRTFGNIQYF.

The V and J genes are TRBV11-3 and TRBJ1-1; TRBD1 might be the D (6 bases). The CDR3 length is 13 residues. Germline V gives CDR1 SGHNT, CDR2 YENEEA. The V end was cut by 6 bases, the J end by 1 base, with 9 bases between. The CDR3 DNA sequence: TGTGCCAGCAGTTGGACAGAGAACACTGAAGCTTTCTTT. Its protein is CASSWTENTEAFF.

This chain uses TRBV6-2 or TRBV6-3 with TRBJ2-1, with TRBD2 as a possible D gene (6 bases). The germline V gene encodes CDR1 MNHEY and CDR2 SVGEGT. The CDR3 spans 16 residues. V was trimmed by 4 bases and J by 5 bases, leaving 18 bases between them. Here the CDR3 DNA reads TGTGCCAGCAGTTTTCATAGCGGTCCCGGAAACAATGAGCAGTTCTTC. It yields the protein CASSFHSGPGNNEQFF.

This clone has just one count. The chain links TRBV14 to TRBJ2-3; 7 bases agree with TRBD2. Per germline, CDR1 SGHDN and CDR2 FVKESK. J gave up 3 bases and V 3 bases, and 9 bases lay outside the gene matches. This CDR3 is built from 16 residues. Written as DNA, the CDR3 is TGTGCCAGCAGCCACCTGGTGGGGAGGGGTACAGATACGCAGTATTTT. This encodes CASSHLVGRGTDTQYF.

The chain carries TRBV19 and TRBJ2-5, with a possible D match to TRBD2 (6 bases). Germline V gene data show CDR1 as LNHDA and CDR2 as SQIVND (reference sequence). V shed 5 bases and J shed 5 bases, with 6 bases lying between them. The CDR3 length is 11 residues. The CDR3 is CASSGGETQYF. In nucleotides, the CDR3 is TGTGCCAGTAGTGGGGGGGAGACCCAGTACTTC. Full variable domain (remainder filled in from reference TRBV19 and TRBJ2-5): DGGITQSPKYLFRKEGQNVTLSCEQNLNHDAMYWYRQDPGQGLRLIYYSQIVNDFQKGDIAEGYSVSREKKESFPLTVTSAQKNPTAFYLCASSGGETQYFGPGTRLLVL.

CDR3 in amino acids: CASSSRGSYNQPQHF. The CDR3 region has the DNA TGTGCCAGCAGTTCAAGGGGAAGCTACAATCAGCCCCAGCATTTT. The rearrangement links TRBV6-5 to TRBJ1-5; perhaps TRBD1 as D (5 bases). This CDR3 spans 15 amino acids. The V gene's germline CDR1 is MNHEY and CDR2 SVGAGI. Trimming stripped 4 bases from V and 3 bases from J, with 13 bases between.

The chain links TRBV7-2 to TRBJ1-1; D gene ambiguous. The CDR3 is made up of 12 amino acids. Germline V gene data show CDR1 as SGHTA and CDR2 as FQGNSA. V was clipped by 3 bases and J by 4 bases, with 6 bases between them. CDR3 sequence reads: CASSFLSTEAFF. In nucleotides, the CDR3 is TGTGCCAGCAGCTTCTTGAGCACTGAAGCTTTCTTT.